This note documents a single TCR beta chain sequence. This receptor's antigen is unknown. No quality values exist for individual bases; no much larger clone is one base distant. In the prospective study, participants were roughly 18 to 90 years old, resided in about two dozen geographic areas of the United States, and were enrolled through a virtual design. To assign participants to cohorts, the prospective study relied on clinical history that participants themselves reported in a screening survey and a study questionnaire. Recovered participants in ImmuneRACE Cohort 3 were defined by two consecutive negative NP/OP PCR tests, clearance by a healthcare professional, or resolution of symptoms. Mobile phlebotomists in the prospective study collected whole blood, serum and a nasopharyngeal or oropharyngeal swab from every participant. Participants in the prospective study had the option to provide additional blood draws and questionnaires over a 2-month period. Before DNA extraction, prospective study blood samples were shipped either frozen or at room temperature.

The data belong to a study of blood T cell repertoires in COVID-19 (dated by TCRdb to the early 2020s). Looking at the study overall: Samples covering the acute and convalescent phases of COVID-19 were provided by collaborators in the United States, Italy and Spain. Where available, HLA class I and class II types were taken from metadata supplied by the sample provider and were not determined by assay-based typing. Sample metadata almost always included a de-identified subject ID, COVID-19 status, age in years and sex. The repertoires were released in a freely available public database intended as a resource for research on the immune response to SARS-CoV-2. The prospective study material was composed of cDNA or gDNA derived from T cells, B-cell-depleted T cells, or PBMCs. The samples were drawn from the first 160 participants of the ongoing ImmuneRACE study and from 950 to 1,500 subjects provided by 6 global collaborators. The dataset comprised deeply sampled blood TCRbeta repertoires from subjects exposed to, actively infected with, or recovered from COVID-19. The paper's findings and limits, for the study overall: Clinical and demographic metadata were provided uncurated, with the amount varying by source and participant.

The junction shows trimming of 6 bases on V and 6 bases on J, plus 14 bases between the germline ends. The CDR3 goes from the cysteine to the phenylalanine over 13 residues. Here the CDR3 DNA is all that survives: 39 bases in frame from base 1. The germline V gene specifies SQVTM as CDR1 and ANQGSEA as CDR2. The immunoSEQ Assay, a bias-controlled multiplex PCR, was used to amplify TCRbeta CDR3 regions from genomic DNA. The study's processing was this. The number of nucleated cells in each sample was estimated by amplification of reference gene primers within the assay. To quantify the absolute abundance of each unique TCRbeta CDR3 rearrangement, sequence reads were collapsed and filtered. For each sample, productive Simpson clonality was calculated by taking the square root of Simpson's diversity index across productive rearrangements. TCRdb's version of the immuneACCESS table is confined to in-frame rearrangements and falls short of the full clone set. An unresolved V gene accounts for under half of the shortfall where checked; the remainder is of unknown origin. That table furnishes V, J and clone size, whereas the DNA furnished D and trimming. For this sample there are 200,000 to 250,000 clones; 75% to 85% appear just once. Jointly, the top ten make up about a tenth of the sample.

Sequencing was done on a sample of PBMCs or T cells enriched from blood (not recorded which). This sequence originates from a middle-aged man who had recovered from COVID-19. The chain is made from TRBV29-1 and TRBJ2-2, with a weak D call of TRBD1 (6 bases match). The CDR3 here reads CSVGEGVAGELFF. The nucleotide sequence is TGCAGCGTGGGAGAGGGGGTCGCCGGGGAGCTGTTTTTT.